This record covers a single T cell receptor (beta chain). Its antigen remains unidentified. Base qualities are not provided; no much larger clone lies one nucleotide away. This sample is part of a study of beta chain features in type 1 diabetes (dated by TCRdb to the late 2010s). About the full investigation: Mean age, gender distribution, total cell number and subset yield did not differ between patients and healthy donors. The study compared TCRB repertoires of sorted circulating CD4+ T cell subsets between recently diagnosed type 1 diabetes patients and matched healthy donors. Naive and central memory subsets were obtained from all 28 donors, but regulatory and stem cell-like memory subsets were isolated from only 8 patients and 8 healthy donors. A total of about 110,000,000 sorted cells were examined across all samples, and a strong correlation was observed between cell number per subset and RNA yield.

V loses 3 bases at its end and J loses 5 bases; junction bases beyond the gene matches: 5. The germline V gene sets CDR1 to SGHVS and CDR2 to FQNEAQ. Spanning cysteine to phenylalanine, the CDR3 consists of 14 amino acids. CDR3 DNA is the only sequence kept; it has 42 bases, read in frame from the first base. A single peripheral blood draw of 95 to 150 mL on average was collected from each donor into heparinised tubes. A BD FACSAria II was used to sort naive, central memory, regulatory and stem cell-like memory CD4+ T cells with a panel that included CD45RO, CCR7, CD25, CD127, CD95 and CD27. Every sorted population had a purity above 95%. Right away, PBMCs were isolated by Lymphoprep density gradient centrifugation and were stained directly, with no culture step. Samples were stained and sorted in pairs, with one healthy donor and one patient per experiment, so that batch effects were minimized. All of the isolated RNA was reverse transcribed with the High Capacity cDNA Reverse Transcription Kit, so expressed TCRB transcripts were sequenced. Naive, central memory and regulatory T cell samples underwent deep immunoSEQ sequencing, averaging about 3.57 million total reads per sample. Sorted cells were lysed in RLT buffer and RNA was extracted with DNase-treated RNeasy Micro or Mini kits, depending on cell number. To prevent cross-contamination, each cell subset was processed individually, whereas patient and healthy donor samples were processed jointly. The immunoSEQ multiplex PCR was used to amplify TCRB sequences from cDNA, yielding 87-bp fragments that span the CDR3 region. Amplicons were sequenced on the Illumina HiSeq platform. The paper's data handling went like this. Synthetic template baselines were used to correct PCR bias computationally, reads within Hamming distance 2 were collapsed, and singletons that could not be merged were discarded. Reads were aligned against IMGT to assign V, D and J genes, CDR3 length and insertions or deletions at six rearrangement sites. Clonotype counts were normalized to sorted cell number within each subset before computing true diversity and Gini coefficients with the tcR R package. The overlap coefficient, calculated on TCRB nucleotide sequences, was used to quantify repertoire sharing. Out-of-frame TCRB sequences from naive cells were analyzed to stand in for the pre-selection repertoire. This is the immuneACCESS table as TCRdb keeps it, with only in-frame sequences that have V and J called. A part of the clones is gone; compared with another copy, unresolved V genes explain less than half, and the rest is unexplained. The V and J calls and clone size are taken from that table; D and trimming were inferred from the DNA. Present in this sample are 600,000 or so clones, around 15% of which were seen just once. The top ten hold around 0.04% of the sample.

The paper as a whole reports these results and caveats: Because cDNA was sequenced instead of genomic DNA, highly expressing activated cells could be over-represented, though the groups showed no difference in activation or CD3 levels. A moderate but significant shortening of TCRB CDR3 length was observed in type 1 diabetes patients in all four CD4+ subsets. Shorter templates might have been favored by PCR, but patient and control samples were amplified and corrected together, so both groups would have been affected equally by any skew. HLA sub-analyses involved small numbers of individuals, so any influence of HLA type on TCRB rearrangement remained unresolved. Patients with type 1 diabetes made fewer insertions and deleted more nucleotides at VDJ recombination sites, implying thymic rearrangement abnormalities. Naive, central memory and regulatory TCRB repertoires appeared more similar among patients than among healthy donors.

This TCR derives from a young man with type 1 diabetes. Material: naive CD4+ T cells from blood. This specimen's cell subset or site label, per the study, means: true naive CD4+ T cells. The chain uses TRBV7-8 and TRBJ2-3; 7 nucleotides in the junction match TRBD2. This receptor has the CDR3 CASSLGGFGDTQYF. The nucleotide sequence is TGTGCCAGCAGCTTGGGAGGGTTTGGAGATACGCAGTATTTT.